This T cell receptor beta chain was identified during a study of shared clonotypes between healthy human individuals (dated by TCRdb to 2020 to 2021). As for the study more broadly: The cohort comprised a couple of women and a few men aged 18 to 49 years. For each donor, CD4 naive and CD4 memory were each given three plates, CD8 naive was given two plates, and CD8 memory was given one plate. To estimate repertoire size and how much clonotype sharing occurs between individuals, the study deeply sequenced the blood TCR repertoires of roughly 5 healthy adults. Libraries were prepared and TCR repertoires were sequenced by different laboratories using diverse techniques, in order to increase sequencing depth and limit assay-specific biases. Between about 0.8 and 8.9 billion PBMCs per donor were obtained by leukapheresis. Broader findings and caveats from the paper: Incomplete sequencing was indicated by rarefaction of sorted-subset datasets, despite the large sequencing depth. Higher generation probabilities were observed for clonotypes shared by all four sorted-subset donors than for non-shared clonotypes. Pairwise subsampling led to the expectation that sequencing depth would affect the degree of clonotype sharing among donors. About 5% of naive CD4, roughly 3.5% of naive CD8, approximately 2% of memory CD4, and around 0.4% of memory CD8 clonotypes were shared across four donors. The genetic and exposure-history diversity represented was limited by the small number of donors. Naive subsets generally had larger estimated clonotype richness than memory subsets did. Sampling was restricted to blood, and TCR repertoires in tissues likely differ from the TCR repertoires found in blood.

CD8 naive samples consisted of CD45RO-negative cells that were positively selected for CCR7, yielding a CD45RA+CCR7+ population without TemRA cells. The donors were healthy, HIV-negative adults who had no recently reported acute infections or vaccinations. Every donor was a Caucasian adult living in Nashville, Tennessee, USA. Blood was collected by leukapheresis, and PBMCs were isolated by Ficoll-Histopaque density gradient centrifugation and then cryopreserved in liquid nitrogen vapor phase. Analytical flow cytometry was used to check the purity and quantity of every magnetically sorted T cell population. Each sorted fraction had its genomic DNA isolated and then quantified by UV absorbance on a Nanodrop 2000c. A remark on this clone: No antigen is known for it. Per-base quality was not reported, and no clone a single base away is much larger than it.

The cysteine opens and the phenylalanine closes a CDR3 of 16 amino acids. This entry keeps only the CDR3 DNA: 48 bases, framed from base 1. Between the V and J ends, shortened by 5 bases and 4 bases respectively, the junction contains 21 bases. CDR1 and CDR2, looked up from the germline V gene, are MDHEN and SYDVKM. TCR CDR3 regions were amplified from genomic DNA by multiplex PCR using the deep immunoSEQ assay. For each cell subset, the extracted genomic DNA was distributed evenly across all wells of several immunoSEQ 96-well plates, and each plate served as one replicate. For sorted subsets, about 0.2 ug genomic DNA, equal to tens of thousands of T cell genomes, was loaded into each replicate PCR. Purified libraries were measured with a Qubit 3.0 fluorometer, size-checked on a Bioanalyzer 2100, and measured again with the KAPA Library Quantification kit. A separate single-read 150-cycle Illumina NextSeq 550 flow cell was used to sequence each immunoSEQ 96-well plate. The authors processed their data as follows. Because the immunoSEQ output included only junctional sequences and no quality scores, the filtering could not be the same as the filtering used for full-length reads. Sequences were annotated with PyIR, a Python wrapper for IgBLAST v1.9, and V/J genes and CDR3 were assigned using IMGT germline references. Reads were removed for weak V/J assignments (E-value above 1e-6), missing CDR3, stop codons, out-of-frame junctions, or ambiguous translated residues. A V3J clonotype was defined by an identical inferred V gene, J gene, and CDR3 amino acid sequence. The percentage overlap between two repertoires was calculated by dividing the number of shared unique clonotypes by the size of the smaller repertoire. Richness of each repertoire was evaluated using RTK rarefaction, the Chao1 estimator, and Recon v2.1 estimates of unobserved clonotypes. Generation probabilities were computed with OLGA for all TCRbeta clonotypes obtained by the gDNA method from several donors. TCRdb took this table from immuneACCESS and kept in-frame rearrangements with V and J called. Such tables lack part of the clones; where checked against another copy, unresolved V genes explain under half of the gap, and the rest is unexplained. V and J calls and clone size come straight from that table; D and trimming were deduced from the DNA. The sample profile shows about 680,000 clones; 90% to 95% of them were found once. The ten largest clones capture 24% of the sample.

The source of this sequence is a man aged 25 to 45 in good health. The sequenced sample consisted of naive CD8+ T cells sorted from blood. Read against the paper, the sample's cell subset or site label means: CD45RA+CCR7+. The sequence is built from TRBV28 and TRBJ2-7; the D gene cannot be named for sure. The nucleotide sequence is TGTGCCAGCAGTCCCAACTGGGTATCGCCTTTATACGAGCAGTACTTC. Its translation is CASSPNWVSPLYEQYF.